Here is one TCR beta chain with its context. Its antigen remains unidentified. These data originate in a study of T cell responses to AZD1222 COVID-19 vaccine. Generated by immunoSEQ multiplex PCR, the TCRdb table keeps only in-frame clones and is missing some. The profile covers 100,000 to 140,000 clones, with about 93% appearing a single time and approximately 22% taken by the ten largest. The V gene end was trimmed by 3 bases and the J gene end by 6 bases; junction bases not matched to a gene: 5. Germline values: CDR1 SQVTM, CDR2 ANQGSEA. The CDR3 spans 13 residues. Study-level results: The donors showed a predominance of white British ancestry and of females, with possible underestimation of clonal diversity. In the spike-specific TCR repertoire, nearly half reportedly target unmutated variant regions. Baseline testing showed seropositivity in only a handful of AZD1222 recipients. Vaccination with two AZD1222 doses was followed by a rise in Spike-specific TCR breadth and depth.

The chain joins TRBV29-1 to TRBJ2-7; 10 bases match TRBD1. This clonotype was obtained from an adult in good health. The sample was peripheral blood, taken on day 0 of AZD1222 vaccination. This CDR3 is CSVDGTGAVEQYF. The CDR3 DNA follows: TGCAGCGTTGATGGGACAGGGGCGGTCGAGCAGTACTTC.